Listed here are 16 T cell receptor beta chains from one sample, sequenced in a study of blood T cell repertoires in COVID-19. The data were produced by immunoSEQ multiplex PCR, yet TCRdb's version contains in-frame clones alone and is incomplete. The data show 55,000 to 70,000 clones, approximately 91% seen once. Sequencing was performed on peripheral blood. The receptors here all came from a man aged 55 to 70 with acute or convalescent COVID-19.

There are a few counts of this clone. The chain combines TRBV7-2 with TRBJ1-6, with TRBD1 identical over 8 bases. Trimming at V came to 5 bases and at J to 10 bases, leaving 22 bases not matched to a gene. Germline V gives CDR1 SGHTA, CDR2 FQGNSA. The CDR3 runs to 19 residues. The CDR3 sequence is CASSPRGRYSGTGGSPLHF. CDR3 DNA: TGTGCCAGCAGCCCTAGGGGACGTTACTCCGGGACAGGCGGCTCACCCCTCCACTTT.

The rearrangement joins TRBV6-1 to TRBJ1-2, with D maybe TRBD1 (6 bases). V lost 1 base to trimming and J lost 5 bases, with 14 bases between them. In germline, CDR1 is MNHNS, CDR2 SASEGT. This CDR3 is built from 15 residues. The CDR3 DNA reads as TGTGCCAGCAGTGAAGTCAGGGGAAGTGGGTATGGCTACACCTTC. It is translated as CASSEVRGSGYGYTF.

The chain combines TRBV7-8 with TRBJ1-3; D perhaps matches TRBD1 (5 bases). The germline V gene has CDR1 SGHVS and CDR2 FQNEAQ. This CDR3 is built from 18 residues. Trimming removed 2 bases at V and 0 bases at J, with 17 bases between. This chain's CDR3 is CASSLQGYYSISGNTIYF. CDR3 DNA: TGTGCCAGCAGCTTACAGGGCTATTATTCAATCTCTGGAAACACCATATATTTT.

This rearrangement joins TRBV7-2 to TRBJ2-7, with TRBD1 as a possible D gene (5 bases). CDR3 size: 13 residues. The germline CDR1 and CDR2 sequences are SGHTA and FQGNSA. V dropped 2 bases and J dropped 1 base, with 6 bases sitting between them. Written as DNA, the CDR3 is TGTGCCAGCAGCTTACGACAGTCCTACGAGCAGTACTTC. It specifies CASSLRQSYEQYF.

The genes are TRBV20-1 and TRBJ2-7; D is undetermined. Germline CDR1 reads DFQATT; CDR2 reads SNEGSKA (reference sequence). The V gene lost 6 bases and the J gene lost 4 bases, with 13 bases spanning the gap. The CDR3 is made up of 12 amino acids. The chain's CDR3 is CSASPTSYEQYF. In DNA, the CDR3 is TGCAGTGCAAGTCCTACGTCATACGAGCAGTACTTC.

V and J are TRBV28 and TRBJ1-1, with D unclear. The CDR3 extends over 16 amino acids. Germline values: CDR1 MDHEN, CDR2 SYDVKM. The V end lost 3 bases, the J end lost 1 base, and 15 bases lay between the germline ends. CDR3 sequence (DNA): TGTGCCAGCAGTTTCTCCGTCATCTCAGGGAACACTGAAGCTTTCTTT. This translates into CASSFSVISGNTEAFF.

This clone was picked up one time. The V gene is TRBV7-3, the J gene TRBJ2-2, with TRBD1 matching over 7 bases. CDR1 is SGHTA and CDR2 is FQGTGA in the germline V gene. The CDR3 is 14 residues long. After removal of 5 bases from V and 5 bases from J, the junction contained 5 bases not matched to a gene. CDR3 residues: CASSIQTGTGELFF. The CDR3, as DNA: TGTGCCAGCAGCATACAGACAGGGACCGGGGAGCTGTTTTTT.

The chain is built from TRBV9 and TRBJ2-7; the D is unclear. Between the trimmed V and J ends, which lost 0 bases and 5 bases, there was a span of 12 bases. CDR1 and CDR2 from the germline V gene are SGDLS and YYNGEE. The CDR3 runs 14 residues. The CDR3 DNA sequence: TGTGCCAGCAGCGTAGGGCCATCCGTGAACGAGCAGTACTTC. Translating gives CASSVGPSVNEQYF.

The V and J genes are TRBV5-6 and TRBJ2-5; weak D call: TRBD2 (5 bases). CDR3 length: 16 amino acids. Deletions cut 4 bases from V and 5 bases from J, with 21 bases between. Germline values: CDR1 SGHDT, CDR2 YYEEEE. DNA of the CDR3: TGTGCCAGCAGCGGGCCGAGGGTTCTAGGTTTCGAGACCCAGTACTTC. Protein: CASSGPRVLGFETQYF.

This chain's CDR3 is CASSPGQGTNTEAFF. Here the CDR3 DNA reads TGCGCCAGCAGCCCTGGACAGGGAACGAACACTGAAGCTTTCTTT. V is TRBV5-1 and J is TRBJ1-1; 8 nucleotides agree with TRBD1. CDR1 SGHRS and CDR2 YFSETQ come from the germline V gene. This CDR3 comprises 15 residues. V dropped 4 bases and J dropped 1; count of bases not matched to a gene: 6.

The CDR3 spells CASSYQHGQIDTEAFF. The CDR3 DNA reads as TGTGCCAGCAGTTACCAACACGGACAGATCGACACTGAAGCTTTCTTT. This chain uses TRBV6-2 or TRBV6-3 with TRBJ1-1; possible D gene TRBD1, 6 bases. V was shortened by 2 bases and J by 3 bases, with 16 bases between the two germline ends. CDR3 size: 16 residues. Germline loops: CDR1 MNHEY, CDR2 SVGEGT.

The rearrangement joins TRBV6-1 to TRBJ2-7, with D maybe TRBD2 (6 bases). The V end was cut by 2 bases, the J end by 4 bases, with 15 bases between. Germline V gene sequence: CDR1 MNHNS, CDR2 SASEGT. This CDR3 spans 15 amino acids. CDR3 residues: CASSEITGDMYEQYF. Written as DNA, the CDR3 is TGTGCCAGCAGTGAAATCACGGGAGATATGTACGAGCAGTACTTC.

This clone was found once. The chain links TRBV6-4 to TRBJ2-1, with D perhaps matching TRBD1 (6 bases). This CDR3 has 13 residues. Between the trimmed V and J ends, which lost 3 bases and 8 bases, there was a span of 11 bases. Germline V gene sequence: CDR1 MRHNA, CDR2 SNTAGT. This CDR3 reads CASSEGAGDEQFF. For the CDR3, the DNA is TGTGCCAGCAGTGAGGGGGCCGGGGATGAGCAGTTCTTC.

This chain connects TRBV30 to TRBJ2-5, with D maybe TRBD2 (6 bases). The germline V and J ends were trimmed by 0 bases and 1 base, with 6 bases remaining between them. The germline gives CDR1 GTSNPN, CDR2 SVGIG (reference sequence). This CDR3 has 13 amino acids. Here the CDR3 DNA reads TGTGCCTGGAGTGTGGGACTCCAAGAGACCCAGTACTTC. Translated: CAWSVGLQETQYF.

The V gene is TRBV7-9, the J gene TRBJ1-4, with D perhaps matching TRBD1 (6 bases). Germline loops: CDR1 SEHNR, CDR2 FQNEAQ (reference sequence). The CDR3 spans 14 residues. Trimming took 7 bases from V and 7 from J, leaving 16 bases between them. CDR3 sequence reads: CASTTTGSGEKLFF. The DNA of the CDR3 is TGTGCCAGCACCACCACAGGGAGCGGTGAAAAACTGTTTTTT.

This rearrangement joins TRBV11-1 to TRBJ1-1; D is possibly TRBD1 (6 bases). Per germline, CDR1 SGHAT and CDR2 FQDESV (reference sequence). CDR3 size: 15 residues. The V gene lost 5 bases and the J gene lost 4 bases, with 17 bases spanning the gap. DNA for the CDR3: TGTGCCAGCAGCAAGCCCCAGGGGTGGGGCACTGAAGCTTTCTTT. This sequence encodes CASSKPQGWGTEAFF.